Presented here are 31 T cell receptor beta chains from one specimen sequenced in a study of OX40 agonist ivuxolimab in advanced cancers. Library prep was done by the immunoSEQ multiplex PCR assay. TCRdb holds this immuneACCESS table with in-frame rearrangements only. Some clones are missing; in checked studies, unresolved V genes explain under half, and the rest has no known cause. This sample comprises about 81,000 clones, roughly 91% of them detected only once. The top ten hold roughly an eighth of the sample. The sample was CD4+ or CD8+ T cells sorted from blood, taken in a trial of the OX40 agonist ivuxolimab. These receptors all come from an adult with an advanced solid tumor such as melanoma, head and neck, liver or kidney cancer.

The table lists this clone with a count of one. This chain links TRBV6-5 with TRBJ1-2; the match to TRBD1 covers 7 bases. The V gene end was trimmed by 3 bases and the J gene end by 5 bases; junction bases not matched to a gene: 9. CDR1 is MNHEY, CDR2 SVGAGI, per germline. CDR3 length: 15 residues. CDR3 sequence: CASSYIELQGYGYTF. The DNA for the CDR3 is TGTGCCAGCAGTTATATCGAATTACAGGGGTATGGCTACACCTTC.

This chain joins TRBV6-6 and TRBJ2-7, with D unresolved. V was cut by 6 bases and J by 3 bases, with 12 bases left in between. The CDR3 is 13 residues long. CDR1 is MNHNY and CDR2 is SVGAGI in the germline V gene (reference sequence). For the CDR3, the DNA is TGTGCCAGCAGCCAACCCGGGCACTACGAGCAGTACTTC. Protein product: CASSQPGHYEQYF.

The rearrangement links TRBV9 to TRBJ2-7; 9 nucleotides align to TRBD2. The CDR3 length is 14 residues. Germline values: CDR1 SGDLS, CDR2 YYNGEE. V gave up 2 bases and J gave up 7 bases; unmatched junction bases: 7. DNA of the CDR3: TGTGCCAGCAGCGTGGCGGGAGGGCCAGGGGAGCAGTACTTC. Residues: CASSVAGGPGEQYF. Variable domain in full (rest from reference TRBV9 and TRBJ2-7): DSGVTQTPKHLITATGQRVTLRCSPRSGDLSVYWYQQSLDQGLQFLIQYYNGEERAKGNILERFSAQQFPDLHSELNLSSLELGDSALYFCASSVAGGPGEQYFGPGTRLTVT.

This clone was picked up one time. V gene TRBV5-1 combines with J gene TRBJ2-7, with unresolved D. The V gene lost 3 bases and the J gene lost 3 bases, with 10 bases spanning the gap. This CDR3 is 13 amino acids long. Per the germline V gene, CDR1 is SGHRS and CDR2 is YFSETQ. CDR3 sequence reads: CASSSSTGYEQYF. CDR3 DNA: TGCGCCAGCAGCTCCTCAACTGGCTACGAGCAGTACTTC.

This rearrangement joins TRBV4-3 to TRBJ2-7; weak D call: TRBD2 (6 bases). V lost 0 bases and J 5 bases, leaving 20 bases between the germline ends. CDR1 is LGHNA, CDR2 YSLEER, per germline. The CDR3 extends over 17 amino acids. The CDR3 DNA sequence: TGCGCCAGCAGCCAAGATTCGGAGGGGCCCGGAAGGGACGAGCAGTACTTC. Translation gives CASSQDSEGPGRDEQYF.

The count of this clone is one. The chain couples TRBV29-1 to TRBJ2-2; TRBD2 might be the D (5 bases). Trimming removed 2 bases at V and 3 bases at J, with 10 bases between. CDR1 and CDR2 from the germline V gene are SQVTM and ANQGSEA. The CDR3 sequence is 14 residues long. CDR3 amino acids: CSVESGWYTGELFF. In nucleotides, the CDR3 is TGCAGCGTTGAATCGGGGTGGTACACCGGGGAGCTGTTTTTT.

Comments on this clone: The junction shows a germline mismatch at one end, possibly a read error. This chain connects TRBV7-6 to TRBJ2-5; 8 nucleotides line up with TRBD2. Germline lookup yields CDR1 SGHVS and CDR2 FNYEAQ. This CDR3 contains 15 residues. CDR3 residues: CASSLAGQGGETQYF. The CDR3 DNA reads as TGTGCCAGCAGCCTAGCGGGCCAGGGAGGGGAGACCCAGTACTTC.

J is TRBJ2-5 and V is TRBV18, with D possibly being TRBD1 (6 bases). The ends were cut back, 6 bases at V and 2 bases at J, with 7 bases in the middle. There are 12 residues in the CDR3. Germline V CDR1 and CDR2: KGHSH, LQKENI. As DNA, the CDR3 is TGTGCCAGCTCCGGACAGCAAGAGACCCAGTACTTC. Translated: CASSGQQETQYF.

The chain uses TRBV11-2 and TRBJ2-3, with no clear D. The CDR3 is 15 residues long. V shed 3 bases and J shed 6 bases, with 16 bases lying between them. The germline V gene has CDR1 SGHAT and CDR2 FQNNGV. The chain's CDR3 is CASSFTGRLGDTQYF. CDR3 DNA: TGTGCCAGCAGCTTCACGGGCCGCCTAGGGGATACGCAGTATTTT.

The chain carries TRBV14 and TRBJ2-7; TRBD1 agrees at 8 bases. Germline CDR1 SGHDN, CDR2 FVKESK. The V gene end was trimmed by 0 bases and the J gene end by 3 bases; junction bases not matched to a gene: 13. The CDR3 is made up of 18 amino acids. CDR3 region: CASSQELEGQGAFYEQYF. For the CDR3, the DNA is TGTGCCAGCAGCCAAGAATTGGAAGGTCAGGGGGCTTTCTACGAGCAGTACTTC. Drawing the rest from reference TRBV14 and TRBJ2-7, the complete variable domain is EAGVTQFPSHSVIEKGQTVTLRCDPISGHDNLYWYRRVMGKEIKFLLHFVKESKQDESGMPNNRFLAERTGGTYSTLKVQPAELEDSGVYFCASSQELEGQGAFYEQYFGPGTRLTVT.

The count of this clone is one. V is TRBV6-6 and J is TRBJ1-3; D remains ambiguous. The CDR3 runs to 13 residues. The germline V gene has CDR1 MNHNY and CDR2 SVGAGI (reference sequence). V was trimmed by 4 bases and J by 0 bases, leaving 4 bases between them. The CDR3 sequence: CASSSGSGNTIYF. The CDR3 region has the DNA TGTGCCAGCAGTTCGGGCTCTGGAAACACCATATATTTT.

The chain employs TRBV27 and TRBJ2-7; 9 nucleotides line up with TRBD2. Unmatched junction bases numbered 2, after V lost 3 bases and J lost 2 bases. The CDR3 consists of 14 residues. Germline values: CDR1 MNHEY, CDR2 SMNVEV (reference sequence). CDR3 DNA: TGTGCCAGCAGTTTTGGCGGGAGGGCCTACGAGCAGTACTTC. Encoded protein: CASSFGGRAYEQYF.

The gene calls are TRBV4-3 and TRBJ2-1, with D uncertain. The CDR3 length is 16 residues. The germline gives CDR1 LGHNA, CDR2 YSLEER. Trimming shortened V by 0 bases and J by 2 bases, and 11 bases separated the two germline ends. CDR3 bases: TGCGCCAGCAGCCAAGATTTCCCCGACCCCTACAATGAGCAGTTCTTC. The encoded protein is CASSQDFPDPYNEQFF.

This clone was seen a few times. The chain combines TRBV4-1 with TRBJ1-4; D is undetermined. Germline loops: CDR1 MGHRA, CDR2 YSYEKL. V dropped 0 bases and J dropped 7 bases, with 12 bases sitting between them. The CDR3 covers 15 residues. CDR3 sequence: CASSQDKGSGEKLFF. DNA for the CDR3: TGCGCCAGCAGCCAAGATAAGGGCTCTGGTGAAAAACTGTTTTTT.

Regarding this clone: The sample contains more than one DNA sequence encoding this CDR3. The chain has TRBV5-1 and TRBJ2-7; D is perhaps TRBD2 (5 bases). CDR1 and CDR2 (germline): SGHRS, YFSETQ. Trimming cost V 3 bases and J 3 bases, with 19 bases left between them. CDR3 length equals 16 residues. CDR3 region: CASSSVPRGSGYEQYF. In nucleotides, the CDR3 is TGCGCCAGCAGCTCGGTCCCAAGAGGGTCCGGCTACGAGCAGTACTTC.

Regarding this clone: Other DNA sequences in this sample translate to the same CDR3. The chain employs TRBV6-5 and TRBJ2-1; no reliable D call. The germline V gene has CDR1 MNHEY and CDR2 SVGAGI. The CDR3 runs 13 residues. V shed 0 bases and J shed 5 bases, with 5 bases lying between them. CDR3 sequence (DNA): TGTGCCAGCAGTTACTCTACGGACAATGAGCAGTTCTTC. Amino acid sequence: CASSYSTDNEQFF.

The chain joins TRBV7-8 to TRBJ2-5; TRBD1 matches at 10 bases. CDR3 length: 15 residues. Trimming cost V 5 bases and J 4 bases; bases outside gene matches: 7. Germline V gene data show CDR1 as SGHVS and CDR2 as FQNEAQ. For the CDR3, the DNA is TGTGCCAGCAGCCCTCGGACAGGGGGGGGAGAGACCCAGTACTTC. This translates into CASSPRTGGGETQYF.

The chain has TRBV7-9 and TRBJ2-7; 9 nucleotides match TRBD1. Germline loops: CDR1 SEHNR, CDR2 FQNEAQ (reference sequence). The CDR3 is 13 amino acids. V dropped 3 bases and J dropped 6; count of bases not matched to a gene: 3. Here the CDR3 DNA reads TGTGCCAGCAGCTTGGGGACAGGGACCGAGCAGTACTTC. It yields the protein CASSLGTGTEQYF.

The chain joins TRBV7-9 to TRBJ1-1; no clear D. V lost 2 bases to trimming and J lost 1 base, with 5 bases between them. The CDR3 runs 13 residues. CDR1 and CDR2 from the germline V gene are SEHNR and FQNEAQ (reference sequence). The chain's CDR3 is CASSLRGNTEAFF. The CDR3 DNA sequence: TGTGCCAGCAGCTTACGGGGGAACACTGAAGCTTTCTTT.

V and J are TRBV2 and TRBJ1-3, with D perhaps matching TRBD1 (5 bases). The CDR3 is made up of 17 amino acids. V was pared by 6 bases and J by 1 base, with 19 bases between. Germline CDR1 is SNHLY and CDR2 is FYNNEI. CDR3 nucleotides: TGTGCCAGCAGAGTAGGGGCCTCCACAATATCTGGAAACACCATATATTTT. This codes for CASRVGASTISGNTIYF.

This rearrangement joins TRBV29-1 to TRBJ2-2; the D gene is possibly TRBD1 (6 bases). Trimming removed 4 bases at V and 0 bases at J, with 15 bases between. CDR1 and CDR2 (germline): SQVTM, ANQGSEA. The CDR3 contains 16 residues. The chain's CDR3 is CSVGEPGHANTGELFF. CDR3 sequence (DNA): TGCAGCGTTGGGGAACCGGGACACGCGAACACCGGGGAGCTGTTTTTT.

This sequence joins TRBV4-1 and TRBJ2-3, with 10 bases aligning to TRBD2. Germline CDR1 is MGHRA and CDR2 is YSYEKL. The CDR3 spans 16 residues. The ends lost 1 base at V and 1 base at J; junction bases unmatched: 2. This chain's CDR3 is CASSQVLAGGTDTQYF. In DNA, the CDR3 is TGCGCCAGCAGCCAAGTCCTAGCGGGGGGCACAGATACGCAGTATTTT.

The V call is TRBV19, the J call TRBJ2-1, with TRBD2 matching over 9 bases. Germline V gene sequence: CDR1 LNHDA, CDR2 SQIVND (reference sequence). This CDR3 contains 20 residues. Losses at the gene ends were 3 bases for V and 3 bases for J; bases not matched to a gene: 18. This CDR3 reads CASSILGGREIGRYYNEQFF. For the CDR3, the DNA is TGTGCCAGTAGTATCCTAGGCGGGAGGGAAATTGGTCGTTACTACAATGAGCAGTTCTTC.

The chain joins TRBV5-8 to TRBJ2-7; no definite D call. Germline V gene lookup returns CDR1 SGHTS and CDR2 YDEGEE. Trimming stripped 2 bases from V and 7 bases from J, with 13 bases between. CDR3 size: 13 residues. The CDR3 is CASSFIWVGEQYF. The CDR3 DNA reads as TGTGCCAGCAGCTTCATCTGGGTGGGGGAGCAGTACTTC.

CDR3: CASSQASSRGEQYF. The CDR3 nucleotides are TGCGCCAGCAGCCAAGCTAGCAGCAGGGGTGAGCAGTACTTC. V and J are TRBV4-3 and TRBJ2-7, with a weak D call TRBD1 (6 bases). CDR3 length: 14 residues. V shed 1 base and J shed 7 bases, with 14 bases lying between them. Germline V CDR1 and CDR2: LGHNA, YSLEER.

The chain carries TRBV27 and TRBJ2-7, with D tentatively TRBD2 (5 bases). The length of the CDR3 is 12 residues. Germline-derived CDR1 and CDR2 are MNHEY and SMNVEV (reference sequence). Between the trimmed V and J ends, which lost 2 bases and 4 bases, there was a span of 6 bases. CDR3 coding DNA: TGTGCCAGCAGTTTACCGGGGTACGAGCAGTACTTC. Protein sequence: CASSLPGYEQYF.

The rearrangement uses TRBV28 and TRBJ2-7; 10 nucleotides line up with TRBD1. The length of the CDR3 is 13 residues. V trimming: 11 bases; J trimming: 4 bases; junction bases outside the gene matches: 8. Germline CDR1 is MDHEN and CDR2 is SYDVKM. The CDR3 region has the DNA TGTGCCGGGGGGGGACAGGGGTTTTACGAGCAGTACTTC. Amino acid sequence: CAGGGQGFYEQYF.

The rearrangement uses TRBV10-2 and TRBJ2-6; D is unresolved. The CDR3 consists of 15 residues. V was shortened by 4 bases and J by 0 bases, with 7 bases between the two germline ends. The V gene's germline CDR1 is WSHSY and CDR2 SAAADI. The CDR3 protein is CASSVLGSGANVLTF. The CDR3 DNA sequence: TGCGCCAGCAGTGTATTAGGCTCTGGGGCCAACGTCCTGACTTTC.

V usage is TRBV29-1 and J usage is TRBJ1-2, with 7 bases fitting TRBD1. This CDR3 contains 10 residues. In germline, CDR1 is SQVTM, CDR2 ANQGSEA. Trimming at V came to 4 bases and at J to 10 bases, leaving 3 bases not matched to a gene. The CDR3 protein is CSVGDRNYTF. In DNA, the CDR3 is TGCAGCGTTGGGGACAGAAACTACACCTTC.

The J gene is TRBJ2-5, the V gene TRBV11-2; 11 bases map to TRBD2. V shed 1 base, J shed 4 bases, and the junction held 11 bases outside the gene matches. CDR1 and CDR2 (germline): SGHAT, FQNNGV. This CDR3 comprises 18 residues. The CDR3 bases are TGTGCCAGCAGCTTAGGGGTAGCGGGAGGGGACAGTCGAGAGACCCAGTACTTC. This gives the protein CASSLGVAGGDSRETQYF.

The chain has TRBV7-8 and TRBJ1-5, with D uncertain. The CDR3 runs 13 residues. Trimming took off 2 bases at V and 7 bases at J, with 9 bases between the two ends. Germline values: CDR1 SGHVS, CDR2 FQNEAQ. CDR3 in amino acids: CASSLKASQPQHF. In nucleotides, the CDR3 is TGTGCCAGCAGCTTAAAGGCGAGCCAGCCCCAGCATTTT. Full variable domain (outside the CDR3, taken from reference TRBV7-8 and TRBJ1-5): GAGVSQSPRYKVAKRGQDVALRCDPISGHVSLFWYQQALGQGPEFLTYFQNEAQLDKSGLPSDRFFAERPEGSVSTLKIQRTQQEDSAVYLCASSLKASQPQHFGDGTRLSIL.